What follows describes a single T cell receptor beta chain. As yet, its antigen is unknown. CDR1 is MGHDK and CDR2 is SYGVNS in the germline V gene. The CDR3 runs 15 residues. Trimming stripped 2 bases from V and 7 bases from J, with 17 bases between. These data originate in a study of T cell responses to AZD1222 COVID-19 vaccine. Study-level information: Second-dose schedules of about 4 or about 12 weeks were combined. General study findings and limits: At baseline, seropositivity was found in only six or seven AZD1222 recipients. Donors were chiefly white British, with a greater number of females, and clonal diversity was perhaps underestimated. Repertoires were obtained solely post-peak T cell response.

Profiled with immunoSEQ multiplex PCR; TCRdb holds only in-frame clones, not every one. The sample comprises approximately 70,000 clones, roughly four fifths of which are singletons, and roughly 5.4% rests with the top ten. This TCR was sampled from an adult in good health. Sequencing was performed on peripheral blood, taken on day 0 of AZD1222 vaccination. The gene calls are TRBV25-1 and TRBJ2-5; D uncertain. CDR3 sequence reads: CASSESVAPPSTQYF. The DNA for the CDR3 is TGTGCCAGCAGTGAAAGCGTGGCCCCCCCGTCGACCCAGTACTTC.